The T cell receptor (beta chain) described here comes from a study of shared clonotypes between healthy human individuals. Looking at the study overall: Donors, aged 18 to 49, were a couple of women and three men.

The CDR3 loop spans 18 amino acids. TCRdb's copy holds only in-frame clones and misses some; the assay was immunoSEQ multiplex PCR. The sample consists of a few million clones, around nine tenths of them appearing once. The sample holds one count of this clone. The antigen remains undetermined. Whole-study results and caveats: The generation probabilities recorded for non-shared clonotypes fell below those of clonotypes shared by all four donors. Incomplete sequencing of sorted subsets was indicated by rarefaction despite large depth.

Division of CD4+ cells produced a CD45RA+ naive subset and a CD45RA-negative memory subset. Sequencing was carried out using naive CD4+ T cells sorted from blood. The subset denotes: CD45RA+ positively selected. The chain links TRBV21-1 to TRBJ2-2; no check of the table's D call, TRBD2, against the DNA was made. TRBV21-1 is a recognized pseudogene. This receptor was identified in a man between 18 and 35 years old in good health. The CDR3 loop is CASSKGLAGDENTGELFF. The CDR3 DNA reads TGTGCCAGCAGCAAAGGACTAGCGGGGGATGAGAACACCGGGGAGCTGTTTTTT.